Shown below are 27 T cell receptor beta chains from a single sample sequenced in a study of OX40 agonist ivuxolimab in advanced cancers. Method: immunoSEQ multiplex PCR; TCRdb's copy keeps in-frame clones and lacks some. The sample carries 20,000 to 25,000 clones, approximately 73% recorded once. The sample was CD4+ or CD8+ T cells sorted from blood, taken in a trial of the OX40 agonist ivuxolimab. The receptor source for this set is an adult with an advanced solid tumor such as melanoma, head and neck, liver or kidney cancer.

This clone turned up a few times. The rearrangement uses TRBV15 and TRBJ1-2, with D unclear. The germline CDR1 and CDR2 sequences are LNHNV and YYDKDF (reference sequence). This CDR3 has 11 residues. V dropped 1 base and J dropped 8 bases, with 5 bases sitting between them. The CDR3 protein is CATSRGSGYTF. The CDR3, as DNA: TGTGCCACCAGCAGAGGGTCCGGCTACACCTTC.

This clone was seen just once. The rearrangement links TRBV7-9 to TRBJ2-5, with TRBD2 matching 7 bases. The CDR3 runs to 15 residues. CDR1 and CDR2 from the germline V gene are SEHNR and FQNEAQ (reference sequence). Trimming took 5 bases from V and 5 from J; bases not matched to a gene: 11. CDR3 in DNA: TGTGCCAGCAGCGGAGGACTAGTGGGGGGGGAGACCCAGTACTTC. Its translation is CASSGGLVGGETQYF. Full variable domain (outside the CDR3, taken from reference TRBV7-9 and TRBJ2-5): DTGVSQNPRHKITKRGQNVTFRCDPISEHNRLYWYRQTLGQGPEFLTYFQNEAQLEKSRLLSDRFSAERPKGSFSTLEIQRTEQGDSAMYLCASSGGLVGGETQYFGPGTRLLVL.

This chain links TRBV30 with TRBJ2-7, with 13 bases that match TRBD2. Trimming cost V 4 bases and J 4 bases; bases outside gene matches: 13. CDR3 length equals 17 residues. In germline, CDR1 is GTSNPN, CDR2 SVGIG (reference sequence). CDR3 amino acids: CAWMDGRGLAGTYEQYF. The CDR3 DNA follows: TGTGCCTGGATGGACGGGAGGGGACTAGCGGGGACTTACGAGCAGTACTTC.

This clone was observed a handful of times. The chain combines TRBV2 with TRBJ1-4, with 8 bases aligning to TRBD1. The CDR3 has 15 amino acids. The ends lost 6 bases at V and 0 bases at J; junction bases unmatched: 3. Germline V gene sequence: CDR1 SNHLY, CDR2 FYNNEI. The CDR3 DNA is TGTGCCAGCAGACGGACAGGGACAACTAATGAAAAACTGTTTTTT. It yields the protein CASRRTGTTNEKLFF.

The V call is TRBV7-9, the J call TRBJ2-1; 11 nucleotides align to TRBD1. This CDR3 is 14 amino acids long. V was pared by 3 bases and J by 6 bases, with 1 base of the junction left unmatched. Germline lookup yields CDR1 SEHNR and CDR2 FQNEAQ (reference sequence). DNA of the CDR3: TGTGCCAGCAGCTTGGGGACAGGGGGCAATGAGCAGTTCTTC. Its protein is CASSLGTGGNEQFF.

The chain uses TRBV19 and TRBJ2-2; the match to TRBD1 covers 8 bases. V gave up 7 bases and J gave up 6 bases; unmatched junction bases: 22. The germline CDR1 and CDR2 sequences are LNHDA and SQIVND (reference sequence). CDR3 length equals 19 residues. Here the CDR3 reads CASTPLGQVSFLAAGELFF. In DNA, the CDR3 is TGTGCCAGTACCCCTTTGGGACAGGTCAGTTTCTTGGCCGCCGGGGAGCTGTTTTTT.

The chain couples TRBV6-5 to TRBJ2-2; TRBD1 matches at 8 bases. The germline gives CDR1 MNHEY, CDR2 SVGAGI. CDR3 size: 15 residues. The V segment lost 2 bases and the J segment 5 bases; nucleotides outside the gene matches: 4. In nucleotides, the CDR3 is TGTGCCAGCAGTTACGGGGACAGGCAAACCGGGGAGCTGTTTTTT. Its protein is CASSYGDRQTGELFF.

The chain links TRBV7-8 to TRBJ2-3, with 10 nucleotides matching TRBD1. V lost 4 bases and J lost 5; bases outside the gene matches: 6. Germline CDR1 and CDR2: SGHVS and FQNEAQ. The CDR3 has 15 amino acids. CDR3 coding DNA: TGTGCCAGCAGCTATCCGGGACAGGGGATAGATACGCAGTATTTT. Protein sequence: CASSYPGQGIDTQYF.

The chain couples TRBV2 to TRBJ2-3, with D possibly matching TRBD2 (6 bases). This CDR3 is built from 16 residues. Trimming stripped 2 bases from V and 2 bases from J, with 14 bases between. Germline CDR1 SNHLY, CDR2 FYNNEI. CDR3 in DNA: TGTGCCAGCAGTGAAATGGGCGGGGTTGACACAGATACGCAGTATTTT. Amino acid sequence: CASSEMGGVDTDTQYF.

This chain uses TRBV6-5 with TRBJ1-2; D gene unclear. V was cut by 6 bases and J by 5 bases, with 16 bases left in between. CDR3 length: 14 residues. Germline CDR1 reads MNHEY; CDR2 reads SVGAGI. The CDR3 DNA reads TGTGCCAGCAGCCCGCCGAACCCACAATATGGCTACACCTTC. It codes for CASSPPNPQYGYTF.

This clone was counted between two and nine times. The rearrangement uses TRBV19 and TRBJ1-5; D is perhaps TRBD1 (5 bases). The V end was cut by 5 bases, the J end by 2 bases, with 16 bases between. Germline V gene data show CDR1 as LNHDA and CDR2 as SQIVND (reference sequence). The CDR3 totals 16 residues. CDR3 coding DNA: TGTGCCAGTAGTCCACGGGGGGGTACCGGCAATCAGCCCCAGCATTTT. This gives the protein CASSPRGGTGNQPQHF.

The sample holds one count of this clone. The chain joins TRBV19 to TRBJ1-5, with 7 bases matching TRBD1. Germline assignment: CDR1 LNHDA and CDR2 SQIVND (reference sequence). This CDR3 region has 17 residues. V was clipped by 1 base and J by 4 bases; unmatched bases: 10. The CDR3 DNA is TGTGCCAGTAGTATAGCCCTGGCCGGGACAGCGAATCAGCCCCAGCATTTT. The encoded protein is CASSIALAGTANQPQHF. Using reference TRBV19 and TRBJ1-5 for the parts outside the CDR3, the full variable domain is DGGITQSPKYLFRKEGQNVTLSCEQNLNHDAMYWYRQDPGQGLRLIYYSQIVNDFQKGDIAEGYSVSREKKESFPLTVTSAQKNPTAFYLCASSIALAGTANQPQHFGDGTRLSIL.

The genes are TRBV18 and TRBJ1-3; D is perhaps TRBD1 (6 bases). The CDR3 sequence is 15 residues long. The V gene's germline CDR1 is KGHSH and CDR2 LQKENI. V was cut by 4 bases and J by 4 bases, with 14 bases left in between. Written as DNA, the CDR3 is TGTGCCAGCTCACGGAACAGGGCGTCCGGAAACACCATATATTTT. This translates into CASSRNRASGNTIYF.

V usage is TRBV7-2 and J usage is TRBJ1-1; D might be TRBD1 (6 bases). CDR3 size: 15 residues. Germline V gene data show CDR1 as SGHTA and CDR2 as FQGNSA. Trimming shortened V by 4 bases and J by 3 bases, and 15 bases separated the two germline ends. For the CDR3, the DNA is TGTGCCAGCAGCTGGGGGGGCAGAATATACACTGAAGCTTTCTTT. It yields the protein CASSWGGRIYTEAFF.

The sample holds a few counts of this clone. The rearrangement joins TRBV7-2 to TRBJ2-1, with a possible D match to TRBD2 (7 bases). The CDR3 extends over 13 amino acids. CDR1 and CDR2 from the germline V gene are SGHTA and FQGNSA. Trimming removed 8 bases at V and 5 bases at J, with 13 bases between. The CDR3 coding sequence is TGTGCCAGCGGGGCGGGGGCCAACAATGAGCAGTTCTTC. It translates to CASGAGANNEQFF.

This clone turned up a few times. V is TRBV7-2 and J is TRBJ2-3; D unresolved. Germline lookup yields CDR1 SGHTA and CDR2 FQGNSA. Trimming shortened V by 1 base and J by 7 bases, and 6 bases separated the two germline ends. The CDR3 spans 12 residues. The CDR3 here is CASSLGSNTQYF. CDR3 bases: TGTGCCAGCAGCTTAGGTTCGAATACGCAGTATTTT.

This chain connects TRBV5-1 to TRBJ1-5; 7 nucleotides line up with TRBD1. The germline CDR1 and CDR2 sequences are SGHRS and YFSETQ. CDR3 length: 17 residues. V lost 4 bases to trimming and J lost 2 bases; unmatched junction nucleotides: 12. CDR3 region: CASSPGQESWGNQPQHF. CDR3 in DNA: TGCGCCAGCAGCCCTGGACAGGAGAGTTGGGGCAATCAGCCCCAGCATTTT.

In its sample, this clone was seen a few times. The chain couples TRBV5-4 to TRBJ2-3; 8 nucleotides agree with TRBD1. CDR1 and CDR2 (germline): SGHNT, YYREEE (reference sequence). Losses at the gene ends were 1 base for V and 0 bases for J; bases not matched to a gene: 7. This CDR3 region has 17 residues. CDR3 bases: TGTGCCAGCAGCTTGTTAACAGGGGGTTTAAGCACAGATACGCAGTATTTT. This codes for CASSLLTGGLSTDTQYF.

The chain combines TRBV18 with TRBJ1-2; no clear D. The V gene's germline CDR1 is KGHSH and CDR2 LQKENI. Trimming cost V 0 bases and J 3 bases, with 14 bases left between them. This CDR3 contains 16 residues. CDR3 nucleotides: TGTGCCAGCTCACCACCGGGCCAGGTCCACTACTATGGCTACACCTTC. Its protein product is CASSPPGQVHYYGYTF.

The chain is built from TRBV6-6 and TRBJ2-3, with D possibly matching TRBD1 (6 bases). Germline CDR1 is MNHNY and CDR2 is SVGAGI (reference sequence). The ends were cut back, 0 bases at V and 5 bases at J, with 12 bases in the middle. The CDR3 is made up of 15 amino acids. The CDR3 coding sequence is TGTGCCAGCAGTTACTCGACGGACAGAGGAGATACGCAGTATTTT. Amino acids: CASSYSTDRGDTQYF.

The J gene is TRBJ2-7, the V gene TRBV5-4, with D maybe TRBD1 (5 bases). Germline V CDR1 and CDR2: SGHNT, YYREEE (reference sequence). There are 15 residues in the CDR3. V was pared by 1 base and J by 0 bases, with 11 bases between. CDR3 bases: TGTGCCAGCAGCTTGTCTACAGGCTCCTCCTACGAGCAGTACTTC. This gives the protein CASSLSTGSSYEQYF.

This clone has only a few counts. V and J are TRBV6-1 and TRBJ2-7; 8 bases map to TRBD1. The CDR3 sequence is 13 residues long. The ends lost 7 bases at V and 2 bases at J; junction bases unmatched: 4. Germline CDR1 is MNHNS and CDR2 is SASEGT. CDR3 in amino acids: CASIQGAPYEQYF. The CDR3 nucleotides are TGTGCCAGCATCCAGGGGGCGCCCTACGAGCAGTACTTC.

This chain connects TRBV18 to TRBJ1-1; D is undetermined. CDR3 length: 13 amino acids. The germline V and J ends were trimmed by 3 bases and 6 bases, with 11 bases remaining between them. Germline lookup yields CDR1 KGHSH and CDR2 LQKENI. The CDR3 sequence is CASSPSDGPEAFF. CDR3 nucleotides: TGTGCCAGCTCACCCTCGGACGGACCTGAAGCTTTCTTT.

This chain joins TRBV19 and TRBJ1-2, with 9 positions matching TRBD1. The CDR3 runs to 16 residues. Germline assignment: CDR1 LNHDA and CDR2 SQIVND (reference sequence). The V gene end was trimmed by 7 bases and the J gene end by 0 bases; junction bases not matched to a gene: 9. The CDR3 region has the DNA TGTGCCAGTACTCGGACAGGGGCAACCTCTAACTATGGCTACACCTTC. Translation: CASTRTGATSNYGYTF.

The chain combines TRBV27 with TRBJ2-7; possibly TRBD2 for D (5 bases). V was shortened by 6 bases and J by 5 bases, with 14 bases between the two germline ends. Per germline, CDR1 MNHEY and CDR2 SMNVEV (reference sequence). This CDR3 is 13 amino acids long. Here the CDR3 DNA reads TGTGCCAGCAGGGACTTGACAAGGCACGAGCAGTACTTC. Translation gives CASRDLTRHEQYF.

CDR3 nucleotide sequence: TGCGCCAGCAGCTCCGGGGGGGAAGCCTATGGCTACACCTTC. Protein sequence: CASSSGGEAYGYTF. The J gene is TRBJ1-2, the V gene TRBV5-1; D is possibly TRBD1 (5 bases). Germline CDR1 is SGHRS and CDR2 is YFSETQ. CDR3 length equals 14 residues. Between the trimmed V and J ends, which lost 3 bases and 4 bases, there was a span of 13 bases.

This clone has only a few counts. This chain links TRBV9 with TRBJ2-7; possibly TRBD1 for D (6 bases). There are 16 residues in the CDR3. V lost 0 bases to trimming and J lost 0 bases, with 13 bases between them. Germline loops: CDR1 SGDLS, CDR2 YYNGEE. CDR3 amino acids: CASSVDQGGNSYEQYF. The CDR3 DNA sequence: TGTGCCAGCAGCGTAGATCAAGGGGGTAACTCCTACGAGCAGTACTTC.